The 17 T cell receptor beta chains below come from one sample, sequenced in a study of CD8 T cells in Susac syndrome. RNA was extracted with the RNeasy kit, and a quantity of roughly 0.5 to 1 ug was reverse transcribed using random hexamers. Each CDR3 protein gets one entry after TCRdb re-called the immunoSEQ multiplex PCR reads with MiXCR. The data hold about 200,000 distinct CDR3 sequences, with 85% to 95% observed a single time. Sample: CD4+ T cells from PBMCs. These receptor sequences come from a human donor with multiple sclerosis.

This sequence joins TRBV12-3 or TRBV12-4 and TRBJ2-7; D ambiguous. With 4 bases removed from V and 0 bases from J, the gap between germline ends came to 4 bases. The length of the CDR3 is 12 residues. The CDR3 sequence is CASSSNSYEQYF. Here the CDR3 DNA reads TGTGCCAGCAGTTCTAACTCCTACGAGCAGTACTTC.

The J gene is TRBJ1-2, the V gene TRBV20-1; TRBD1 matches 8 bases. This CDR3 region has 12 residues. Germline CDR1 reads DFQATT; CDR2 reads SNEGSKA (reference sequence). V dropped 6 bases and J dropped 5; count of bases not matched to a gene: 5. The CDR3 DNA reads TGCAGTGCGCTGGACAGGGATTATGGCTACACCTTC. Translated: CSALDRDYGYTF.

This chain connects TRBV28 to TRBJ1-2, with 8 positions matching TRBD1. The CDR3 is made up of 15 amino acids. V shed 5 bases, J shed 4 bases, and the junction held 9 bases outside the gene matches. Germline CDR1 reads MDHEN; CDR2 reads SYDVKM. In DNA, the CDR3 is TGTGCCAGCAGTCTGTACGACAGGGGACCCTATGGCTACACCTTC. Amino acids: CASSLYDRGPYGYTF.

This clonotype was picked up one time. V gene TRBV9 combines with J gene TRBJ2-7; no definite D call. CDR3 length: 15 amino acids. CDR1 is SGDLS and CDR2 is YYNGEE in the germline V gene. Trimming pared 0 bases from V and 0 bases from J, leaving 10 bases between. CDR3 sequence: CASSVAGPSSYEQYF. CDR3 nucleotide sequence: TGTGCCAGCAGCGTAGCTGGGCCCTCCTCCTACGAGCAGTACTTC.

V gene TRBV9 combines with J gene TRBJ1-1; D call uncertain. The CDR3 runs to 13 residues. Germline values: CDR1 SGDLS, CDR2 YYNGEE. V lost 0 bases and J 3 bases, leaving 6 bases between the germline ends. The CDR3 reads CASSVAVDTEAFF. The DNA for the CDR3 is TGTGCCAGCAGCGTAGCGGTCGACACTGAAGCTTTCTTT.

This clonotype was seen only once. As DNA, the CDR3 is TGTGCCATCTGGACTCAACAAGAGACCCAGTACTTC. The encoded protein is CAIWTQQETQYF. The chain uses TRBV24-1 and TRBJ2-5, with D perhaps matching TRBD2 (5 bases). The V end lost 11 bases, the J end lost 2 bases, and 11 bases lay between the germline ends. The CDR3 has 12 amino acids. Germline V gene data show CDR1 as KGHDR and CDR2 as SFDVKD.

The chain's CDR3 is CAISETSGNNEQFF. As DNA, the CDR3 is TGTGCCATCAGTGAGACTAGCGGTAACAATGAGCAGTTCTTC. V gene TRBV10-3 combines with J gene TRBJ2-1; 8 bases match TRBD2. Germline lookup yields CDR1 ENHRY and CDR2 SYGVKD. The CDR3 extends over 14 amino acids. Trimming removed 2 bases from V and 5 bases from J; junction bases left unmatched: 2.

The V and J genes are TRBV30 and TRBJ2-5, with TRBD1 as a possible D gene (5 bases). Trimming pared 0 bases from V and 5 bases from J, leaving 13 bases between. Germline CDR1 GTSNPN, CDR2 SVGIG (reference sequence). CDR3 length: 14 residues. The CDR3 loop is CAWSVLRGTETQYF. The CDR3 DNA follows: TGTGCCTGGAGTGTACTAAGGGGTACGGAGACCCAGTACTTC.

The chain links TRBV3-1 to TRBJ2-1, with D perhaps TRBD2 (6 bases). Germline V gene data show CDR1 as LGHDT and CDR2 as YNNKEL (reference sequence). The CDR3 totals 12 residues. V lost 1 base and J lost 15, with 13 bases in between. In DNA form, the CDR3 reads TGTGCCAGCAGCCAAGTGGGGGGTAATCGGTTCTTC. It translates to CASSQVGGNRFF.

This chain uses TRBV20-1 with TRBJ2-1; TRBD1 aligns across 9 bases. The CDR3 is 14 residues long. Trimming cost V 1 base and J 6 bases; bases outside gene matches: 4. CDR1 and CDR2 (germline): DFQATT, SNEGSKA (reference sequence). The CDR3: CSARAGTGRNEQFF. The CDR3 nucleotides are TGCAGTGCTAGAGCCGGGACAGGGCGCAATGAGCAGTTCTTC.

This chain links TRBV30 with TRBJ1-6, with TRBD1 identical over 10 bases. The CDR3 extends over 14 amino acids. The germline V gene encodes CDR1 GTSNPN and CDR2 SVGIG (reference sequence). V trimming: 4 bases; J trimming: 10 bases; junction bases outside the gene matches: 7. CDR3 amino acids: CAWNRGTGESPLHF. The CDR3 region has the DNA TGTGCCTGGAACCGCGGGACAGGGGAATCACCCCTCCACTTT.

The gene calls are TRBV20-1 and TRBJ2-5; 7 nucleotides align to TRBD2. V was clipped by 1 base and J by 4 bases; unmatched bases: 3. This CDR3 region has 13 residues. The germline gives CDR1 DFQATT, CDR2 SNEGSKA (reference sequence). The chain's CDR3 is CSARGREGETQYF. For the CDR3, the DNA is TGCAGTGCTAGAGGGAGGGAGGGAGAGACCCAGTACTTC.

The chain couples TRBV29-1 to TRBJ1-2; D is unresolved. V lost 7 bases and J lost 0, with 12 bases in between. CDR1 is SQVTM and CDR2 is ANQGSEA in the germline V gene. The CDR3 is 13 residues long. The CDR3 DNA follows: TGCAGCGCGGAGGACGGTGCTAACTATGGCTACACCTTC. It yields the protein CSAEDGANYGYTF.

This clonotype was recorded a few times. CDR3 bases: TGTGCCAGCTCATTTGGCCCGTCCTACGAGCAGTACGTC. Protein product: CASSFGPSYEQYV. V is TRBV18 and J is TRBJ2-7; D is ambiguous. In germline, CDR1 is KGHSH, CDR2 LQKENI. Trimming pared 5 bases from V and 1 base from J, leaving 9 bases between. The CDR3 contains 13 residues.

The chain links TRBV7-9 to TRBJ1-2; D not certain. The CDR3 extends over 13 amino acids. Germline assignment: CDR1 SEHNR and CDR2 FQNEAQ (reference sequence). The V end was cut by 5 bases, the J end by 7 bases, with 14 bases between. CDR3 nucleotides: TGTGCCAGCAGCCTGATGACCCCGGTTGGCTACACCTTC. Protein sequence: CASSLMTPVGYTF.

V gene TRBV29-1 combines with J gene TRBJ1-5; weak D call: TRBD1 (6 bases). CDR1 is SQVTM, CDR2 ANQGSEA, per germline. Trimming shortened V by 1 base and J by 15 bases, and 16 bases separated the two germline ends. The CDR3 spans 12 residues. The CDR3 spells CSVEATRGILHF. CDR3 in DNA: TGCAGCGTTGAAGCCACAAGGGGGATACTGCATTTT.

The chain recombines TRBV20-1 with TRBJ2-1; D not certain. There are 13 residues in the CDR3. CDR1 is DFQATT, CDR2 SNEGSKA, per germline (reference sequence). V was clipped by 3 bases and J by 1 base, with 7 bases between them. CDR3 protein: CSASSWSYNEQFF. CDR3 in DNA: TGCAGTGCTAGCTCTTGGTCCTACAATGAGCAGTTCTTC.